This T cell receptor beta chain was obtained from a study of blood T cell repertoires in COVID-19. Study as a whole: T cells, B-cell-depleted T cells, or PBMCs supplied cDNA or gDNA.

V trimming: 4 bases; J trimming: 2 bases; junction bases outside the gene matches: 7. Per germline, CDR1 SGHRS and CDR2 YFSETQ. This CDR3 is built from 15 residues. Data came from immunoSEQ multiplex PCR; TCRdb stores just in-frame clones and leaves some out. The table has around 39,000 clones, 80% seen once; the top ten hold under 15%. This clonotype was obtained from a woman aged 70-85 years with acute or convalescent COVID-19. The material sequenced was peripheral blood. This rearrangement joins TRBV5-1 to TRBJ1-2, with 8 bases fitting TRBD1. This CDR3 reads CASSRDRGSNYGYTF. CDR3 sequence (DNA): TGCGCCAGCAGCCGAGACAGGGGATCGAACTATGGCTACACCTTC.